This is a list of T cell receptor beta chains from one sample in a study of blood T cell repertoires in COVID-19. Repertoires were generated with immunoSEQ multiplex PCR, while TCRdb's copy carries only in-frame clones and drops some. The top ten clones hold less than 25% of a sample with around 190,000 clones, roughly nine tenths of them seen once. Sequenced input: peripheral blood. The receptors come from a man aged 65 to 85 with active or convalescent COVID-19. CDR3s leave out the opening cysteine and the closing phenylalanine or tryptophan.

J,length,V,CDR3
TRBJ1-1,12,TRBV19,ASRRGTASTEAF
TRBJ1-1,15,TRBV3-1/TRBV3-2,ASRPNLKGIRGTEAF
TRBJ1-1,9,TRBV20-1,SAIQNTEAF
TRBJ2-1,14,TRBV6-5,ASSFGVGQYYNEQF
TRBJ2-7,13,TRBV5-6,ASSLRTGVYHEQY
TRBJ2-1,13,TRBV28,ASSLFGTALMEQF
TRBJ1-5,12,TRBV18,ASSPDRANQPQH
TRBJ2-6,13,TRBV3-1/TRBV3-2,ASSHRGSGANVLT
TRBJ2-2,13,TRBV10-2,ASIKTGGITGELF
TRBJ1-1,9,TRBV29-1,SVGQGEEAF
TRBJ2-1,13,TRBV28,ASSPGRARWNEQF
TRBJ2-7,9,TRBV7-8,ASSPHYEQY
TRBJ1-1,10,TRBV5-1,ASSSGTNEAF
TRBJ2-7,12,TRBV5-5,ASSTGTGSYEQY
TRBJ1-5,13,TRBV2,ASRRGRGSNQPQH
TRBJ1-2,11,TRBV5-4,ATHLRQNYGYT
TRBJ2-2,11,TRBV6-5,ASSYLPTGELF
TRBJ2-3,16,TRBV9,ASSPRGLAGFAGDTQY
TRBJ1-1,10,TRBV29-1,SVTQGDTEAF
TRBJ1-2,12,TRBV5-1,ASSLEAAQYGYT